The 15 T cell receptor beta chains reported below all come from one sample, sequenced in a study of cytomegalovirus exposure and HLA in healthy donors. The PCR ran on 60 Vbeta and 13 Jbeta primers. Repertoires were generated with immunoSEQ multiplex PCR, while TCRdb's copy carries only in-frame clones and drops some. The profile shows about 170,000 clones, 70% to 80% of them singletons. Sequenced material: PBMCs. The receptors were gathered from a woman aged 25-40 years in good health and CMV-seropositive.

This clone appeared a few times. The chain has TRBV30 and TRBJ2-7, with TRBD2 matching over 7 bases. After removal of 8 bases from V and 0 bases from J, the junction contained 16 bases not matched to a gene. Germline CDR1 is GTSNPN and CDR2 is SVGIG (reference sequence). The CDR3 runs to 16 residues. CDR3 sequence reads: CARLLEGGPGSYEQYF. CDR3 bases: TGTGCCCGCCTGCTGGAGGGAGGGCCGGGCTCCTACGAGCAGTACTTC.

The chain joins TRBV10-2 to TRBJ1-2; 9 bases agree with TRBD1. This CDR3 comprises 14 residues. CDR1 and CDR2 (germline): WSHSY, SAAADI. After removal of 0 bases from V and 9 bases from J, the junction contained 5 bases not matched to a gene. CDR3 DNA sequence: TGCGCCAGCAGTGAGTCCGGGACAGGGAGGAGCTACACCTTC. As protein: CASSESGTGRSYTF.

This clone has a single count. The chain recombines TRBV27 with TRBJ2-1; D is undetermined. The V and J ends lost 0 bases and 6 bases respectively, with 15 bases between them. The length of the CDR3 is 16 residues. Germline values: CDR1 MNHEY, CDR2 SMNVEV (reference sequence). CDR3 DNA sequence: TGTGCCAGCAGTTTATCAACCAGACAATTAACCAATGAGCAGTTCTTC. Its translation: CASSLSTRQLTNEQFF.

This chain uses TRBV15 with TRBJ2-2; the match to TRBD1 covers 11 bases. There are 16 residues in the CDR3. The V segment lost 3 bases and the J segment 1 base; nucleotides outside the gene matches: 1. CDR1 is LNHNV and CDR2 is YYDKDF in the germline V gene (reference sequence). CDR3 residues: CATSSGTGGNTGELFF. In nucleotides, the CDR3 is TGTGCCACCAGCAGTGGGACAGGGGGGAACACCGGGGAGCTGTTTTTT.

This sequence joins TRBV2 and TRBJ2-7, with D unclear. The CDR3 is made up of 14 amino acids. V lost 7 bases and J 1 base, leaving 14 bases between the germline ends. Germline V CDR1 and CDR2: SNHLY, FYNNEI. This CDR3 reads CASTPTPTSYEQYF. The CDR3, as DNA: TGTGCCAGCACCCCGACTCCCACATCCTACGAGCAGTACTTC.

This clone was recorded a few times. J is TRBJ1-5 and V is TRBV7-9, with 12 bases aligning to TRBD1. The CDR3 sequence is 15 residues long. Germline assignment: CDR1 SEHNR and CDR2 FQNEAQ (reference sequence). Trimming at V came to 5 bases and at J to 7 bases, leaving 6 bases not matched to a gene. This CDR3 is CASSLGTGGWQPQHF. CDR3 nucleotides: TGTGCCAGCAGCCTTGGGACAGGGGGCTGGCAGCCCCAGCATTTT.

This chain connects TRBV30 to TRBJ1-1; D gene ambiguous. Trimming cost V 4 bases and J 4 bases, with 10 bases left between them. CDR1 GTSNPN and CDR2 SVGIG come from the germline V gene (reference sequence). The CDR3 runs 12 residues. The CDR3 here is CAWTSTGTEAFF. CDR3 coding DNA: TGTGCCTGGACCAGTACGGGCACTGAAGCTTTCTTT.

The chain uses TRBV6-6 and TRBJ2-1; 13 nucleotides line up with TRBD2. CDR1 and CDR2 from the germline V gene are MNHNY and SVGAGI (reference sequence). With 8 bases clipped from V and 4 bases from J, the junction kept 8 bases outside the gene matches. The CDR3 totals 16 residues. The chain's CDR3 is CASLGLAGEGYNEQFF. CDR3 coding DNA: TGTGCCAGCCTTGGACTAGCGGGAGAAGGGTACAATGAGCAGTTCTTC.

V is TRBV2 and J is TRBJ2-7; 8 bases are a match to TRBD2. The CDR3 is made up of 15 amino acids. Germline CDR1 is SNHLY and CDR2 is FYNNEI. Trimming removed 3 bases from V and 0 bases from J; junction bases left unmatched: 4. The CDR3 nucleotides read TGTGCCAGCAGTGACCGGCTAGCGGGCTCCTACGAGCAGTACTTC. This translates into CASSDRLAGSYEQYF.

The V gene is TRBV5-4, the J gene TRBJ1-3; D possibly corresponds to TRBD1 (6 bases). From germline, CDR1 is SGHNT and CDR2 YYREEE (reference sequence). V was cut by 3 bases and J by 3 bases, with 22 bases left in between. CDR3 length: 18 residues. DNA of the CDR3: TGTGCCAGCAGCTCCACTGCCTCCACAGGGTTTGTTGGAAACACCATATATTTT. Amino acids: CASSSTASTGFVGNTIYF. The full variable domain, rest sourced from reference TRBV5-4 and TRBJ1-3, is ETGVTQSPTHLIKTRGQQVTLRCSSQSGHNTVSWYQQALGQGPQFIFQYYREEENGRGNFPPRFSGLQFPNYSSELNVNALELDDSALYLCASSSTASTGFVGNTIYFGEGSWLTVV.

In its sample, this clone was seen once. The gene calls are TRBV5-1 and TRBJ1-2, with 11 bases matching TRBD1. Germline trimming cut 4 bases from V and 6 bases from J; bases unmatched to any gene: 8. CDR3 length: 15 amino acids. Germline values: CDR1 SGHRS, CDR2 YFSETQ. CDR3 sequence reads: CASSPRTGGLDGYTF. CDR3 DNA sequence: TGCGCCAGCAGCCCGAGGACAGGGGGCTTGGATGGCTACACCTTC. The complete variable domain, with remaining parts taken from reference TRBV5-1 and TRBJ1-2, reads KAGVTQTPRYLIKTRGQQVTLSCSPISGHRSVSWYQQTPGQGLQFLFEYFSETQRNKGNFPGRFSGRQFSNSRSEMNVSTLELGDSALYLCASSPRTGGLDGYTFGSGTRLTVV.

This rearrangement joins TRBV6-4 to TRBJ1-2; a weak D match, TRBD1 (6 bases). In germline, CDR1 is MRHNA, CDR2 SNTAGT. The CDR3 has 12 residues. Trimming shortened V by 3 bases and J by 7 bases, and 9 bases separated the two germline ends. CDR3 DNA: TGTGCCAGCAGTGAAAACAGGGTTGGCTACACCTTC. This encodes CASSENRVGYTF.

The rearrangement uses TRBV5-1 and TRBJ2-7; 12 positions agree with TRBD2. CDR1 SGHRS and CDR2 YFSETQ come from the germline V gene. V was pared by 0 bases and J by 4 bases, with 8 bases of the junction left unmatched. The CDR3 runs 17 residues. CDR3 in DNA: TGCGCCAGCAGCTTGGAGCTAGCGGGAGGGCCGAGGTACGAGCAGTACTTC. It specifies CASSLELAGGPRYEQYF.

A few counts support this clone. The chain links TRBV2 to TRBJ2-7; TRBD1 is a possible D gene (6 bases). Germline-derived CDR1 and CDR2 are SNHLY and FYNNEI. This CDR3 contains 15 residues. Trimming removed 6 bases from V and 1 base from J, with 16 bases in between. In DNA form, the CDR3 reads TGTGCCAGCAGGGAAACGACAGGCGCTTCCTACGAGCAGTACTTC. Protein: CASRETTGASYEQYF.

In its sample, this clone was seen a few times. The V call is TRBV5-1, the J call TRBJ1-1; 7 bases are shared with TRBD1. V gave up 2 bases and J gave up 5 bases; unmatched junction bases: 3. CDR3 length: 13 residues. Per germline, CDR1 SGHRS and CDR2 YFSETQ. In nucleotides, the CDR3 is TGCGCCAGCAGCTTATACAGGGGAACTGAAGCTTTCTTT. Amino acids: CASSLYRGTEAFF.